This TCR beta chain was sequenced in a study of blood T cell repertoires in COVID-19. Across the whole study: PBMCs, B-cell-depleted T cells, or T cells were the source of the cDNA or gDNA that made up the material.

CDR3 size: 13 residues. From germline, CDR1 is MDHEN and CDR2 SYDVKM. V was cut by 7 bases and J by 5 bases, with 13 bases left in between. TCRdb's table, derived via immunoSEQ multiplex PCR, lists solely in-frame clones and lacks some. The profile shows some 45,000 clones, roughly 89% of them singletons. The chain couples TRBV28 to TRBJ2-3, with D unclear. The receptor was isolated from a man aged 55-75 years with active COVID-19. The sample was peripheral blood. The CDR3 coding sequence is TGTGCCAGCAACCAGGCCCAGCTAGATACGCAGTATTTT. Protein product: CASNQAQLDTQYF.